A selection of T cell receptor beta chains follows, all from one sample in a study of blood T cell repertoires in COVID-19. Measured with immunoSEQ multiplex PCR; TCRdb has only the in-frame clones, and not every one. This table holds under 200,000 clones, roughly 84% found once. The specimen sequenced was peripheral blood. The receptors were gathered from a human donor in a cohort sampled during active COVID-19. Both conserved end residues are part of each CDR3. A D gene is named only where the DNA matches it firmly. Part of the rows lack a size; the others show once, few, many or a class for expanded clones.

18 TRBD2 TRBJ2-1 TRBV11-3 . CASSLDLGSSGSFNEQFF TGTGCCAGCAGCTTAGATCTCGGGTCCAGCGGGAGTTTTAATGAGCAGTTCTTC
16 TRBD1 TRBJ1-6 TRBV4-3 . CASSLDRGPGNSPLHF TGCGCCAGCAGCCTCGACAGGGGGCCTGGGAATTCACCCCTCCACTTT
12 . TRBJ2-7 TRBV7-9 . CASSSREYEQYF TGTGCCAGCAGCTCACGGGAATACGAGCAGTACTTC
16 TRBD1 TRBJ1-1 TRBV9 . CASSVTGDLRDTEAFF TGTGCCAGCAGCGTGACAGGGGACCTTAGGGACACTGAAGCTTTCTTT
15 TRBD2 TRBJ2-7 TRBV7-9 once CASSPGERGGYEQYF TGTGCCAGCAGCCCCGGGGAGCGGGGGGGCTACGAGCAGTACTTC
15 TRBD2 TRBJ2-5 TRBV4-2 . CASSQGVASGVTQYF TGTGCCAGCAGCCAAGGGGTGGCTAGCGGGGTGACCCAGTACTTC
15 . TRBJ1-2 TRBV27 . CASSWRDRPISGYTF TGTGCCAGCAGTTGGCGAGACAGACCTATATCAGGCTACACCTTC
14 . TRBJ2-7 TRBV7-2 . CASSFGQGGREQYF TGTGCCAGCAGCTTTGGGCAGGGGGGTCGGGAGCAGTACTTC
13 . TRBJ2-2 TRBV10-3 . CAMQTRDTGELFF TGTGCCATGCAAACCCGGGACACCGGGGAGCTGTTTTTT
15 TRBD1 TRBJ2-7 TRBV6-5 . CASSPGQGSSYEQYF TGTGCCAGCAGTCCTGGACAGGGGAGCTCCTACGAGCAGTACTTC
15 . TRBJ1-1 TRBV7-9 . CASSPTGKRNTEAFF TGTGCCAGCAGCCCCACAGGGAAAAGGAACACTGAAGCTTTCTTT
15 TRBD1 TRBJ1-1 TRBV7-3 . CASSFTGGRDTEAFF TGTGCCAGCAGCTTCACAGGGGGCCGGGACACTGAAGCTTTCTTT
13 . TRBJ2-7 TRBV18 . CASSPDSTYEQYF TGTGCCAGCTCACCAGATAGTACCTACGAGCAGTACTTC
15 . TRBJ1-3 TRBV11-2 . CASSFGGARGNTIYF TGTGCCAGCAGCTTTGGGGGGGCGCGCGGAAACACCATATATTTT
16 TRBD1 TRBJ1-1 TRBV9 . CASSHRTGDMNTEAFF TGTGCCAGCAGCCATCGGACAGGGGATATGAACACTGAAGCTTTCTTT
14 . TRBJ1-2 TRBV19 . CASSTGDPFNGYTF TGTGCCAGTAGTACAGGGGACCCTTTTAATGGCTACACCTTC
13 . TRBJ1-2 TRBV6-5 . CASRTTGGYGYTF TGTGCCAGCAGAACCACAGGAGGGTATGGCTACACCTTC
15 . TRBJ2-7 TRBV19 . CASSISAGSTYEQYF TGTGCCAGTAGTATATCGGCGGGGTCCACCTACGAGCAGTACTTC
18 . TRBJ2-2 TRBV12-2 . CASRLEVAGAGFAGELFF TGTGCAAGTCGCTTAGAGGTAGCGGGAGCGGGCTTCGCCGGGGAGCTGTTTTTT
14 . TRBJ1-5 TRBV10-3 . CASTPDWSNQPQHF TGTGCCTCCACGCCGGACTGGAGCAATCAGCCCCAGCATTTT
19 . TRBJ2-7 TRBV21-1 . CASSKECGCSGQQPYEQYF TGTGCCAGCAGCAAAGAGTGTGGGTGTTCCGGACAGCAGCCCTACGAGCAGTACTTC
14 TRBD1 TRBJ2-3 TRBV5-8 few CASRRTGGTDTQYF TGTGCCAGCAGACGGACAGGGGGCACAGATACGCAGTATTTT
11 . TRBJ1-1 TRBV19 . CASFAGTEAFF TGTGCCAGCTTTGCAGGCACTGAAGCTTTCTTT
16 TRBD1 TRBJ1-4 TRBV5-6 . CASSLRGQALNEKLFF TGTGCCAGCAGCCTTAGGGGACAGGCCCTTAATGAAAAACTGTTTTTT
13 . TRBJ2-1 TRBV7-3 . CASSPSSDNEQFF TGTGCCAGCAGCCCCTCTAGCGACAATGAGCAGTTCTTC